The sample holds a few counts of the clone carrying this T cell receptor (beta chain). The CDR3 consists of 10 residues. Germline V gene data show CDR1 as GTSNPN and CDR2 as SVGIG (reference sequence). V lost 4 bases and J lost 4, with 2 bases in between. The data were obtained in a study of T-cell reconstitution after alpha-beta-depleted transplantation in children. During its preparation, the TCRbeta library received unique molecular identifiers. TCRdb processed the PCR reads anew with MiXCR; each CDR3 protein has one entry. The sample has about 460,000 distinct CDR3 sequences; approximately 12% are singletons.

This sequence originates from a human donor who donated a stem cell graft to a child with combined immunodeficiency. V usage is TRBV30 and J usage is TRBJ1-3; D call uncertain. The sample consisted of PBMCs from the stem cell graft donor, taken from the stem cell graft. The CDR3 reads CAWTGNTIYF. The DNA of the CDR3 is TGTGCCTGGACAGGAAACACCATATATTTT. Combining the CDR3 with reference TRBV30 and TRBJ1-3 gives the whole variable domain SQTIHQWPATLVQPVGSPLSLECTVEGTSNPNLYWYRQAAGRGLQLLFYSVGIGQISSEVPQNLSASRPQDRQFILSSKKLLLSDSGFYLCAWTGNTIYFGEGSWLTVV.